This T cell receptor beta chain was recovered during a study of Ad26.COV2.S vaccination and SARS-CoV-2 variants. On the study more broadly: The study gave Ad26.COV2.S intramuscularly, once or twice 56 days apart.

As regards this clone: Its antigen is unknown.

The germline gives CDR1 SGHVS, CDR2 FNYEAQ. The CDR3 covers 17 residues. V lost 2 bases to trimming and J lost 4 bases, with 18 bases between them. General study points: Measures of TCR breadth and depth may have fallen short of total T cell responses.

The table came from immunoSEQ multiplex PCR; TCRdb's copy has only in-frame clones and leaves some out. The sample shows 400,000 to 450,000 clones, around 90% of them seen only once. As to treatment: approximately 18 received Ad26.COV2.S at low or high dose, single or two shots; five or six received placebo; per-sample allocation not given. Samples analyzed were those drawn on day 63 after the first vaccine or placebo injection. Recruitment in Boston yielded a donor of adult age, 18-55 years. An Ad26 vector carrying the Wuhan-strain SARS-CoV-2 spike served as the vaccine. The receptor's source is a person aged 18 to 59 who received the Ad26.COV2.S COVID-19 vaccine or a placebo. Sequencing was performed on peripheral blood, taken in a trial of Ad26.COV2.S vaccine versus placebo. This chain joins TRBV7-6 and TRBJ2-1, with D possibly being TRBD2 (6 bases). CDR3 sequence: CASSLRPIAAVYNEQFF. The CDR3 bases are TGTGCCAGCAGCTTAAGGCCCATAGCGGCGGTTTACAATGAGCAGTTCTTC.